The 23 T cell receptor beta chains below were found in one sample sequenced in a study of T cells in localized non-small cell lung cancer. Measured with immunoSEQ multiplex PCR; TCRdb has only the in-frame clones, and not every one. This repertoire shows tens of thousands of clones, approximately 80% found once; its top ten account for roughly 7.5%. The source was PBMCs, collected before any cancer treatment. The receptor set was obtained from a man aged 35-69 years with stage II lung adenocarcinoma.

A few counts support this clone. The chain has TRBV6-1 and TRBJ1-1; tentative D call: TRBD1 (6 bases). This CDR3 has 17 residues. V lost 1 base and J lost 10, with 25 bases in between. Germline assignment: CDR1 MNHNS and CDR2 SASEGT. CDR3 coding DNA: TGTGCCAGCAGTGAAGGGGCCCTAGGGACATCCGGCCGGCGAGCTTTCTTT. The encoded protein is CASSEGALGTSGRRAFF.

V is TRBV2 and J is TRBJ2-6; D is unclear. The V gene's germline CDR1 is SNHLY and CDR2 FYNNEI. The CDR3 sequence is 15 residues long. Trimming pared 4 bases from V and 0 bases from J, leaving 7 bases between. CDR3 sequence: CASSAGVSGANVLTF. The CDR3, as DNA: TGTGCCAGCAGTGCCGGAGTCTCTGGGGCCAACGTCCTGACTTTC.

This chain links TRBV6-5 with TRBJ1-1; the D is unclear. This CDR3 comprises 15 residues. The germline V and J ends were trimmed by 2 bases and 1 base, with 11 bases remaining between them. Germline V CDR1 and CDR2: MNHEY, SVGAGI. CDR3 region: CASSYPTQTNTEAFF. The CDR3 DNA reads TGTGCCAGCAGTTACCCCACACAGACGAACACTGAAGCTTTCTTT.

The chain is built from TRBV5-1 and TRBJ1-1; the match to TRBD1 covers 8 bases. CDR1 and CDR2 from the germline V gene are SGHRS and YFSETQ. The CDR3 runs 15 residues. After removal of 1 base from V and 11 bases from J, the junction contained 13 bases not matched to a gene. The CDR3 DNA reads as TGCGCCAGCAGCTTGCAGCCGGGACAGGAAGCGTGGGCTTTCTTT. Its protein is CASSLQPGQEAWAFF.

The chain has TRBV7-8 and TRBJ2-3; TRBD2 might be the D (6 bases). The CDR3 runs 15 residues. In germline, CDR1 is SGHVS, CDR2 FQNEAQ. Deletions cut 0 bases from V and 6 bases from J, with 13 bases between. The CDR3, as DNA: TGTGCCAGCAGCTTAGCCGGCCCCCGGGAGGATACGCAGTATTTT. Protein: CASSLAGPREDTQYF. Using reference TRBV7-8 and TRBJ2-3 for the parts outside the CDR3, the full variable domain is GAGVSQSPRYKVAKRGQDVALRCDPISGHVSLFWYQQALGQGPEFLTYFQNEAQLDKSGLPSDRFFAERPEGSVSTLKIQRTQQEDSAVYLCASSLAGPREDTQYFGPGTRLTVL.

V usage is TRBV18 and J usage is TRBJ2-5; the match to TRBD1 covers 7 bases. The length of the CDR3 is 14 residues. Germline loops: CDR1 KGHSH, CDR2 LQKENI. V was clipped by 3 bases and J by 5 bases; unmatched bases: 6. CDR3 region: CASSPRQGEETQYF. CDR3 in DNA: TGTGCCAGCTCACCTCGACAGGGCGAGGAGACCCAGTACTTC.

This chain connects TRBV25-1 to TRBJ2-2; D is undetermined. The CDR3 extends over 16 amino acids. The germline V gene encodes CDR1 MGHDK and CDR2 SYGVNS. V shed 5 bases and J shed 2 bases, with 15 bases lying between them. This CDR3 is CASSSDKAINTGELFF. The CDR3 DNA sequence: TGTGCCAGCAGTTCCGACAAGGCCATTAACACCGGGGAGCTGTTTTTT.

CDR3 region: CASSLEVGSEQYF. CDR3 DNA sequence: TGTGCCAGCAGCCTCGAGGTAGGGTCCGAGCAGTACTTC. This chain connects TRBV7-8 to TRBJ2-7; D remains ambiguous. The CDR3 totals 13 residues. Germline V CDR1 and CDR2: SGHVS, FQNEAQ. Trimming stripped 5 bases from V and 6 bases from J, with 14 bases between.

V usage is TRBV28 and J usage is TRBJ2-1; D is perhaps TRBD1 (6 bases). This CDR3 contains 12 residues. Trimming removed 8 bases from V and 10 bases from J, with 15 bases in between. The germline V gene has CDR1 MDHEN and CDR2 SYDVKM. The CDR3 nucleotides read TGTGCCAGCCCCAACCACCAGGGGGAGCAGTTCTTC. Encoded protein: CASPNHQGEQFF.

The V and J genes are TRBV10-1 and TRBJ1-2; the match to TRBD1 covers 8 bases. The CDR3 covers 14 residues. Trimming at V came to 3 bases and at J to 1 base, leaving 1 base not matched to a gene. CDR1 WNHNN and CDR2 SYGVQD come from the germline V gene (reference sequence). In nucleotides, the CDR3 is TGCGCCAGCAGTGACGGACAGGGTAACTATGGCTACACCTTC. Translation gives CASSDGQGNYGYTF.

This chain links TRBV7-2 with TRBJ1-2; D uncertain. Trimming cost V 5 bases and J 5 bases, with 9 bases left between them. The CDR3 contains 12 residues. Per germline, CDR1 SGHTA and CDR2 FQGNSA. The CDR3 loop reads CASSRSQYGYTF. In DNA form, the CDR3 reads TGTGCCAGCAGCCGCTCCCAATATGGCTACACCTTC.

This clone appeared once. The V gene is TRBV6-6, the J gene TRBJ2-7; D perhaps matches TRBD1 (5 bases). Germline V gene data show CDR1 as MNHNY and CDR2 as SVGAGI (reference sequence). The CDR3 has 13 amino acids. Trimming cost V 7 bases and J 1 base, with 11 bases left between them. This CDR3 reads CASKLDTSYEQYF. DNA for the CDR3: TGTGCCAGCAAGTTGGACACTTCCTACGAGCAGTACTTC.

This chain links TRBV5-1 with TRBJ1-5, with D unresolved. The CDR3 totals 16 residues. The germline CDR1 and CDR2 sequences are SGHRS and YFSETQ. Trimming stripped 0 bases from V and 6 bases from J, with 16 bases between. CDR3 nucleotide sequence: TGCGCCAGCAGCTTGGATCCGGGGAGTGCAGCTCAGCCCCAGCATTTT. This gives the protein CASSLDPGSAAQPQHF.

The CDR3 DNA sequence: TGTGCTAGTGGTTTGGGGACAGGGGGGGAGACCCAGTACTTC. Its protein product is CASGLGTGGETQYF. The V and J genes are TRBV12-5 and TRBJ2-5, with TRBD1 matching over 10 bases. J was trimmed by 5 bases and V by 1 base; bases with no gene match: 1. The germline V gene encodes CDR1 LGHNT and CDR2 FRNRAP. This CDR3 region has 14 residues. Variable domain in full (rest from reference TRBV12-5 and TRBJ2-5): DARVTQTPRHKVTEMGQEVTMRCQPILGHNTVFWYRQTMMQGLELLAYFRNRAPLDDSGMPKDRFSAEMPDATLATLKIQPSEPRDSAVYFCASGLGTGGETQYFGPGTRLLVL.

The chain links TRBV7-2 to TRBJ2-7; D remains unclear. The CDR3 extends over 15 amino acids. V gave up 3 bases and J gave up 0 bases, with 12 bases separating them. Germline loops: CDR1 SGHTA, CDR2 FQGNSA. CDR3 region: CASSFATTPSYEQYF. The CDR3 DNA sequence: TGTGCCAGCAGCTTTGCAACAACCCCCTCCTACGAGCAGTACTTC.

The chain is built from TRBV7-8 and TRBJ1-4; D unresolved. The V gene's germline CDR1 is SGHVS and CDR2 FQNEAQ. The CDR3 covers 16 residues. The germline V and J ends were trimmed by 0 bases and 5 bases, with 13 bases remaining between them. The CDR3 region is CASSLAPPGLNEKLFF. DNA of the CDR3: TGTGCCAGCAGCTTAGCCCCCCCGGGGTTAAATGAAAAACTGTTTTTT.

This clone was observed a few times. The chain employs TRBV9 and TRBJ2-1, with D hard to call. Germline CDR1 SGDLS, CDR2 YYNGEE. This CDR3 spans 15 amino acids. The V and J ends lost 4 bases and 4 bases respectively, with 15 bases between them. The CDR3 region is CASSPGTLGYNEQFF. DNA for the CDR3: TGTGCCAGCAGCCCGGGCACACTGGGGTACAATGAGCAGTTCTTC.

The rearrangement links TRBV11-3 to TRBJ2-7; D is perhaps TRBD1 or TRBD2 (5 bases each). The CDR3 loop spans 16 amino acids. Trimming stripped 1 base from V and 6 bases from J, with 19 bases between. Germline values: CDR1 SGHNT, CDR2 YENEEA. The CDR3 here is CASSLGDGTGSREQYF. CDR3 coding DNA: TGTGCCAGCAGCTTAGGGGACGGGACCGGATCTCGCGAGCAGTACTTC.

The V gene is TRBV7-2, the J gene TRBJ2-7; TRBD2 agrees at 9 bases. There are 15 residues in the CDR3. Germline CDR1 is SGHTA and CDR2 is FQGNSA. The trim removed 1 base at V and 4 bases at J, leaving 5 bases unmatched. Here the CDR3 DNA reads TGTGCCAGCAGCTTAGGGAGACTAGCGGTGTACGAGCAGTACTTC. It encodes CASSLGRLAVYEQYF.

The V gene is TRBV9, the J gene TRBJ2-5; 8 bases are a match to TRBD2. This CDR3 spans 15 amino acids. Germline assignment: CDR1 SGDLS and CDR2 YYNGEE. V lost 0 bases and J lost 2; bases outside the gene matches: 3. The CDR3 protein is CASSVESGRQETQYF. In DNA form, the CDR3 reads TGTGCCAGCAGCGTAGAAAGCGGGAGACAAGAGACCCAGTACTTC.

The CDR3 DNA sequence: TGTGCCAGCAGTTCGGACACAGGGGGGATAGAGACCCAGTACTTC. Translating it yields CASSSDTGGIETQYF. The chain has TRBV27 and TRBJ2-5; 8 bases are a match to TRBD1. Germline-derived CDR1 and CDR2 are MNHEY and SMNVEV (reference sequence). V dropped 4 bases and J dropped 4; count of bases not matched to a gene: 8. The CDR3 sequence is 15 residues long.

V gene TRBV6-5 combines with J gene TRBJ2-3; maybe TRBD1 (5 bases). V lost 8 bases to trimming and J lost 2 bases, with 17 bases between them. The germline gives CDR1 MNHEY, CDR2 SVGAGI. There are 15 residues in the CDR3. Here the CDR3 reads CASCPRQGITDTQYF. The CDR3 DNA reads as TGTGCCAGCTGCCCAAGGCAGGGCATCACAGATACGCAGTATTTT.

This chain connects TRBV15 to TRBJ1-1, with D tentatively TRBD1 (6 bases). V lost 3 bases and J lost 1, with 15 bases in between. CDR1 is LNHNV, CDR2 YYDKDF, per germline (reference sequence). The CDR3 runs to 16 residues. The CDR3 sequence is CATSRAPRTENTEAFF. The CDR3 region has the DNA TGTGCCACCAGCAGGGCCCCCAGGACAGAGAACACTGAAGCTTTCTTT.